The next 14 T cell receptor beta chains were all read from a single sample in a study of breast tumors, draining lymph nodes, adjacent tissues (dated by TCRdb to between 2015 and 2016). The library was made by multiplex PCR. Sequencing was carried out with an Illumina HiSeq 2000. The public reads were reprocessed in TCRdb via fastp at Q25 and MiXCR, keeping in-frame beta chains. Under each unique CDR3 protein, matching rows form one entry showing the most common genes and DNA. In all, the sample holds some 120,000 distinct CDR3 sequences, and around 20% of those were seen once. About 2.2% of the sample rests with the top ten. Lymph node samples were obtained from the axillary draining lymph nodes of breast cancer patients. Sequencing input: axillary lymph node tissue. Source of these receptors: a female donor with breast cancer. Some clones in this sample may be carry-over from other donors' samples.

This clonotype was counted many times. V is TRBV25-1 and J is TRBJ2-2, with 9 bases that match TRBD1. After removal of 4 bases from V and 6 bases from J, the junction contained 9 bases not matched to a gene. This CDR3 region has 16 residues. The germline gives CDR1 MGHDK, CDR2 SYGVNS. DNA of the CDR3: TGTGCCAGCAGTGCACCGGGACAGGGAGGCGCCGGGGAGCTGTTTTTT. It encodes CASSAPGQGGAGELFF.

Points on this clonotype: One base away lies a much larger clone, so this may be a sequencing read error. The chain links TRBV6-1 to TRBJ2-1; TRBD2 agrees at 12 bases. This CDR3 contains 15 residues. Germline V gives CDR1 MNHNS, CDR2 SASEGT. CDR3 in DNA: TGTGCCAGCAGTCTAGCGGGAGGGCAGTACAATGAGCAGCTCTTC. Protein product: CASSLAGGQYNEQLF.

The J gene is TRBJ1-5, the V gene TRBV30, with D possibly matching TRBD1 (6 bases). The CDR3 length is 13 residues. With 1 base removed from V and 11 bases from J, the gap between germline ends came to 15 bases. Per the germline V gene, CDR1 is GTSNPN and CDR2 is SVGIG (reference sequence). The DNA of the CDR3 is TGTGCCTGGAGTGCTCTATCAGGGGAGACCCAGCATTTT. Translation gives CAWSALSGETQHF. The whole variable domain, filled in from reference TRBV30 and TRBJ1-5, reads SQTIHQWPATLVQPVGSPLSLECTVEGTSNPNLYWYRQAAGRGLQLLFYSVGIGQISSEVPQNLSASRPQDRQFILSSKKLLLSDSGFYLCAWSALSGETQHFGDGTRLSIL.

This clonotype was picked up many times. The CDR3 sequence: CATSGRGGTQYF. The DNA of the CDR3 is TGTGCCACCAGCGGGCGGGGGGGGACCCAGTACTTC. The chain has TRBV2 and TRBJ2-5, with TRBD2 identical over 9 bases. The junction had 7 bases not matched to a gene; V was cut back by 10 bases and J by 7 bases. Looked up from germline, CDR1 is SNHLY and CDR2 is FYNNEI. This CDR3 region has 12 residues.

This clonotype came up a few times. This clone may be a read error of a much larger clone one base away. This chain joins TRBV12-3 or TRBV12-4 and TRBJ2-1; no definite D call. The CDR3 has 13 residues. The CDR3 spells CASRNSLYNERFF. The DNA of the CDR3 is TGTGCCAGCAGGAACTCCTTATACAATGAGCGGTTCTTC.

This clonotype was seen ten or more times. The CDR3 DNA follows: TGCAGTGCAAAGCGGTACCAAGAGACCCAGTACTTC. This sequence encodes CSAKRYQETQYF. This chain connects TRBV20-1 to TRBJ2-5; a possible D gene is TRBD2 (5 bases). Germline assignment: CDR1 DFQATT and CDR2 SNEGSKA (reference sequence). Trimming cost V 6 bases and J 0 bases, with 8 bases left between them. The CDR3 covers 12 residues.

This clonotype was counted many times. This rearrangement joins TRBV28 to TRBJ2-5, with TRBD2 as a possible D gene (6 bases). CDR1 MDHEN and CDR2 SYDVKM come from the germline V gene. The CDR3 runs to 14 residues. Trimming took off 4 bases at V and 7 bases at J, with 16 bases between the two ends. CDR3 region: CASSSPSGVSTQYF. DNA of the CDR3: TGTGCCAGCAGTTCCCCCTCGGGAGTTTCGACCCAGTACTTC.

This clonotype was counted ten times or more. V and J are TRBV24-1 and TRBJ2-1; 7 nucleotides agree with TRBD2. V shed 4 bases, J shed 4 bases, and the junction held 9 bases outside the gene matches. From germline, CDR1 is KGHDR and CDR2 SFDVKD. The CDR3 consists of 16 residues. The CDR3 sequence is CATSDPVGSGYNEQFF. CDR3 sequence (DNA): TGTGCCACCAGTGACCCCGTTGGTAGCGGGTACAATGAGCAGTTCTTC.

In its sample, this clonotype was seen many times. The rearrangement joins TRBV7-9 to TRBJ1-3; possibly TRBD1 for D (5 bases). This CDR3 has 19 amino acids. Germline values: CDR1 SEHNR, CDR2 FQNEAQ (reference sequence). Between the trimmed V and J ends, which lost 5 bases and 2 bases, there was a span of 25 bases. CDR3 sequence: CASSLGLAGSLVAGNTIYF. CDR3 sequence (DNA): TGTGCCAGCAGCCTAGGATTGGCAGGGTCTTTAGTCGCTGGAAACACCATATATTTT.

This clonotype was counted at least ten times. V and J are TRBV9 and TRBJ2-1; a weak D match, TRBD1 (6 bases). The V and J ends lost 4 bases and 7 bases respectively, with 9 bases between them. CDR3 length: 12 residues. The germline gives CDR1 SGDLS, CDR2 YYNGEE. The CDR3 DNA follows: TGTGCCAGCAGCCCTGGGACAAATGAGCAGTTCTTC. This gives the protein CASSPGTNEQFF.

This clonotype was recorded many times. J is TRBJ2-5 and V is TRBV6-1; the match to TRBD1 covers 8 bases. The CDR3 is made up of 17 amino acids. V was clipped by 1 base and J by 5 bases; unmatched bases: 12. Germline-derived CDR1 and CDR2 are MNHNS and SASEGT. Here the CDR3 reads CASSEEVTGDPRETQYF. CDR3 nucleotides: TGTGCCAGCAGTGAAGAGGTGACAGGGGACCCCCGGGAGACCCAGTACTTC.

At least ten counts were recorded for this clonotype. V gene TRBV20-1 combines with J gene TRBJ1-5, with D possibly being TRBD1 (5 bases). The germline CDR1 and CDR2 sequences are DFQATT and SNEGSKA (reference sequence). The V end lost 6 bases, the J end lost 1 base, and 16 bases lay between the germline ends. The CDR3 spans 15 residues. CDR3 in DNA: TGCAGTGCAAAGGGGTCAGGAAGGAGCAATCAGCCCCAGCATTTT. Protein product: CSAKGSGRSNQPQHF.

This clonotype was recorded many times. V usage is TRBV30 and J usage is TRBJ2-3, with D uncertain. Trimming left V 0 bases short and J 5 bases short, with 3 bases between. CDR1 is GTSNPN and CDR2 is SVGIG in the germline V gene (reference sequence). This CDR3 contains 11 residues. The CDR3 bases are TGTGCCTGGAGTGTCCGAGATACGCAGTATTTT. It specifies CAWSVRDTQYF.

This clonotype showed up many times. Here the CDR3 DNA reads TGTGCCAGCAGTAAGACTAGCGTGTACGAGACCCAGTACTTC. Translated: CASSKTSVYETQYF. This chain links TRBV12-3 or TRBV12-4 with TRBJ2-5; 8 positions agree with TRBD2. Germline trimming cut 5 bases from V and 5 bases from J; bases unmatched to any gene: 7. The length of the CDR3 is 14 residues.